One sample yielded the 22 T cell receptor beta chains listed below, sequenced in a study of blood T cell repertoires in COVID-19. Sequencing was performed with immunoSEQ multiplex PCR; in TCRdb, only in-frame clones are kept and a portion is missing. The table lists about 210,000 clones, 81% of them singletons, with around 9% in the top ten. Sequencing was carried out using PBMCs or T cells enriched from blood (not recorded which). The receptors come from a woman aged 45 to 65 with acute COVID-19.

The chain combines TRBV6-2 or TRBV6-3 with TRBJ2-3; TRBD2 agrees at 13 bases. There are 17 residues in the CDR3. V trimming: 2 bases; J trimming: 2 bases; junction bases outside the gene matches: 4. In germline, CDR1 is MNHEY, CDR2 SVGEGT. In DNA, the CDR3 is TGTGCCAGCAGTTACCCGGGACTAGCGGGGAACACAGATACGCAGTATTTT. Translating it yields CASSYPGLAGNTDTQYF.

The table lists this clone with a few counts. CDR3 sequence: CASLSSGNAGTDTQYF. The CDR3 DNA reads TGTGCCAGCTTGTCCTCCGGGAACGCCGGCACAGATACGCAGTATTTT. The chain uses TRBV7-2 and TRBJ2-3; tentative D call: TRBD2 (5 bases). The germline V and J ends were trimmed by 8 bases and 1 base, with 19 bases remaining between them. The CDR3 sequence is 16 residues long. Looked up from germline, CDR1 is SGHTA and CDR2 is FQGNSA.

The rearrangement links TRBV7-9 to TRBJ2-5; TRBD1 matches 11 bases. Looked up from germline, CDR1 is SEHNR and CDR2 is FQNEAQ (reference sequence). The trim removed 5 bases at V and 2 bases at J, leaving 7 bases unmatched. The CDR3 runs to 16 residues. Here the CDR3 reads CASSGTGGRNQETQYF. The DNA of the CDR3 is TGTGCCAGCAGCGGGACAGGGGGGCGGAATCAAGAGACCCAGTACTTC.

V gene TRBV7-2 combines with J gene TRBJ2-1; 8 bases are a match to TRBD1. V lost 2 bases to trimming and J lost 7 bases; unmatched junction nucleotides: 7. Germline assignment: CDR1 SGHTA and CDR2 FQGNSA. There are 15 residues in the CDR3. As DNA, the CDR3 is TGTGCCAGCAGCTTACAGGGGGCGGTTGCGAATGAGCAGTTCTTC. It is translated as CASSLQGAVANEQFF.

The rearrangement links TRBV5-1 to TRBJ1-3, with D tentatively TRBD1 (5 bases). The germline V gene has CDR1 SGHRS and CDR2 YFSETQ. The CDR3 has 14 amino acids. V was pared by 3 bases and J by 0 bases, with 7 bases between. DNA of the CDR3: TGCGCCAGCAGCTCAGGGCTCTCTGGAAACACCATATATTTT. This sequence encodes CASSSGLSGNTIYF.

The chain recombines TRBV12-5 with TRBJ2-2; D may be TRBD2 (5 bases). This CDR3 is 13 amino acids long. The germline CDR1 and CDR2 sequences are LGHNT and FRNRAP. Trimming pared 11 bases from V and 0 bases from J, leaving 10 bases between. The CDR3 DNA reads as TGTGCTCAGAGGGCCGCGAACACCGGGGAGCTGTTTTTT. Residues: CAQRAANTGELFF.

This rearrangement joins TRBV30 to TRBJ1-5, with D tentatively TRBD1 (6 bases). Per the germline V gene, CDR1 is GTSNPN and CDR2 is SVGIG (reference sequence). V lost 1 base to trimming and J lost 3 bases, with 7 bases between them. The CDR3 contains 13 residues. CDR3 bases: TGTGCCTGGAGTGGGACAGACAATCAGCCCCAGCATTTT. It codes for CAWSGTDNQPQHF.

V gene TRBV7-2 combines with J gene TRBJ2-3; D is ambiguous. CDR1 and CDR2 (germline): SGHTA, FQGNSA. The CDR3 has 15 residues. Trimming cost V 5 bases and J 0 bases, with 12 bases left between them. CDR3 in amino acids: CASSPSASSTDTQYF. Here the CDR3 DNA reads TGTGCCAGCAGCCCCAGTGCCAGTAGCACAGATACGCAGTATTTT. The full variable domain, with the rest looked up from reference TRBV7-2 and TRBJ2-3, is GAGVSQSPSNKVTEKGKDVELRCDPISGHTALYWYRQSLGQGLEFLIYFQGNSAPDKSGLPSDRFSAERTGGSVSTLTIQRTQQEDSAVYLCASSPSASSTDTQYFGPGTRLTVL.

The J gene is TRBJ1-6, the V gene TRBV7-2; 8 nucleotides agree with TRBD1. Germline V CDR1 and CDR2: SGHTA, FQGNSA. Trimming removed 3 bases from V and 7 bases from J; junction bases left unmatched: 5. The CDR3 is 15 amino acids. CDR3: CASSFGTGGNSPLHF. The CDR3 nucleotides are TGTGCCAGCAGCTTTGGAACAGGGGGAAATTCACCCCTCCACTTT.

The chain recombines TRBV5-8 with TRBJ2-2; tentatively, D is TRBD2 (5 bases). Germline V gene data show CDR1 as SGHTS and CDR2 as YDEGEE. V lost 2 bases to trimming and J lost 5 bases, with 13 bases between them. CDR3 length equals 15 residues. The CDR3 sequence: CASSFGVARTGELFF. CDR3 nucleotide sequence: TGTGCCAGCAGCTTTGGGGTAGCGCGGACCGGGGAGCTGTTTTTT.

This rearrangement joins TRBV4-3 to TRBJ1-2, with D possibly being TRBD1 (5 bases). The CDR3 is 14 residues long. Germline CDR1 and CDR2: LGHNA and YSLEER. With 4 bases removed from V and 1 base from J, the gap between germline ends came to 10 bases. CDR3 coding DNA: TGCGCCAGCAGCCCAGACAGACATAACTATGGCTACACCTTC. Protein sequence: CASSPDRHNYGYTF.

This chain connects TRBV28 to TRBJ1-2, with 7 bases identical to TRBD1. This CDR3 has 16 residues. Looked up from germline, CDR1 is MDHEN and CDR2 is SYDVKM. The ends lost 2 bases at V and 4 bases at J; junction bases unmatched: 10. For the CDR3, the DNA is TGTGCCAGCAGTTTAGGGAGGCCCGGGACAGTCTATGGCTACACCTTC. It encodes CASSLGRPGTVYGYTF.

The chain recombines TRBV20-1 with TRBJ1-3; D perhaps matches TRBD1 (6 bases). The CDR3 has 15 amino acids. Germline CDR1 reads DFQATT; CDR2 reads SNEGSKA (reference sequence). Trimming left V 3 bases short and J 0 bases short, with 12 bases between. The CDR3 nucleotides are TGCAGTGCTAGTAGGGGGACAATCTCTGGAAACACCATATATTTT. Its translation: CSASRGTISGNTIYF.

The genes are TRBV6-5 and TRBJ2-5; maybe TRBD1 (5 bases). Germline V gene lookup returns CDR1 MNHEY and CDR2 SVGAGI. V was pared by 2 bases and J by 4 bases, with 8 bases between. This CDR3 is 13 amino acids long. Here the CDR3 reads CASSYSDRETQYF. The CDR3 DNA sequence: TGTGCCAGCAGTTACAGCGACAGAGAGACCCAGTACTTC.

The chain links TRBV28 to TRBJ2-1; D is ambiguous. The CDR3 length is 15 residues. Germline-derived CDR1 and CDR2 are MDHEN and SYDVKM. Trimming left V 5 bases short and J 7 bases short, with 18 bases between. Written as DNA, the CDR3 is TGTGCCAGCAGTGGTGAAACCTTTACAACGAATGAGCAGTTCTTC. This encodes CASSGETFTTNEQFF. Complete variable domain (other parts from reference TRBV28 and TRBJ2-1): DVKVTQSSRYLVKRTGEKVFLECVQDMDHENMFWYRQDPGLGLRLIYFSYDVKMKEKGDIPEGYSVSREKKERFSLILESASTNQTSMYLCASSGETFTTNEQFFGPGTRLTVL.

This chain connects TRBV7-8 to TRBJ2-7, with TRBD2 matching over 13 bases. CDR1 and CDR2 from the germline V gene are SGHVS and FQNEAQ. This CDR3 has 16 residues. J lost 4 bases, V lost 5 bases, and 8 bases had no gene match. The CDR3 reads CASSRGTSGKGYEQYF. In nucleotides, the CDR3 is TGTGCCAGCAGCCGAGGGACTAGCGGGAAGGGGTACGAGCAGTACTTC.

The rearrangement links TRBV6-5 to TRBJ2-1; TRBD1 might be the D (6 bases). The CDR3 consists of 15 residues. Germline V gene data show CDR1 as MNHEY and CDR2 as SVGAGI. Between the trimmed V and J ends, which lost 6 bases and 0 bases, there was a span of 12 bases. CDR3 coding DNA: TGTGCCAGCAGGTATACAGGGAGCTCCTACAATGAGCAGTTCTTC. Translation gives CASRYTGSSYNEQFF.

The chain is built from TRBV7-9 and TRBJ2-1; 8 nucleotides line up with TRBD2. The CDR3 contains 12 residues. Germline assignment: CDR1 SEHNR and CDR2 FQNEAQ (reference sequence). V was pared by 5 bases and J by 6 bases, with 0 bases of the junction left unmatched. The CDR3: CASSRGGNEQFF. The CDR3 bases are TGTGCCAGCAGCCGGGGGGGCAATGAGCAGTTCTTC.

This CDR3 is CASSPGQGPYEQYF. The CDR3 bases are TGTGCCAGCAGCCCCGGACAGGGTCCCTACGAGCAGTACTTC. The chain recombines TRBV9 with TRBJ2-7, with 8 bases fitting TRBD1. Germline trimming cut 4 bases from V and 2 bases from J; bases unmatched to any gene: 5. The germline V gene has CDR1 SGDLS and CDR2 YYNGEE. CDR3 length: 14 amino acids. Supplemented by reference TRBV9 and TRBJ2-7, the full variable domain reads DSGVTQTPKHLITATGQRVTLRCSPRSGDLSVYWYQQSLDQGLQFLIQYYNGEERAKGNILERFSAQQFPDLHSELNLSSLELGDSALYFCASSPGQGPYEQYFGPGTRLTVT.

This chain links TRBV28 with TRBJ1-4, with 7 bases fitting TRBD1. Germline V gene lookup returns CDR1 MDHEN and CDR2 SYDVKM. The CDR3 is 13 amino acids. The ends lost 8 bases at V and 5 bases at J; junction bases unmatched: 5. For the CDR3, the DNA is TGTGCCAGCGCCGGGACAGAGAATGAAAAACTGTTTTTT. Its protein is CASAGTENEKLFF.

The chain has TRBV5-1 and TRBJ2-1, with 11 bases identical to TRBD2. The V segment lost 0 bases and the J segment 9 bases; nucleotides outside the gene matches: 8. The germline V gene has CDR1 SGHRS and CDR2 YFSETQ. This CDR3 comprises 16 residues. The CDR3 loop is CASSLAASGGQGEQFF. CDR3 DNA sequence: TGCGCCAGCAGCTTGGCGGCTAGCGGGGGGCAGGGTGAGCAGTTCTTC.

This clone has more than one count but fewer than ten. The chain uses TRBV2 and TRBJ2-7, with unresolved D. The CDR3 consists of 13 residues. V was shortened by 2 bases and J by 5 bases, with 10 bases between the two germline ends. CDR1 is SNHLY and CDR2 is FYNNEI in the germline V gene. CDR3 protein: CASSESVLHEQYF. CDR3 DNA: TGTGCCAGCAGTGAATCTGTCCTACACGAGCAGTACTTC.